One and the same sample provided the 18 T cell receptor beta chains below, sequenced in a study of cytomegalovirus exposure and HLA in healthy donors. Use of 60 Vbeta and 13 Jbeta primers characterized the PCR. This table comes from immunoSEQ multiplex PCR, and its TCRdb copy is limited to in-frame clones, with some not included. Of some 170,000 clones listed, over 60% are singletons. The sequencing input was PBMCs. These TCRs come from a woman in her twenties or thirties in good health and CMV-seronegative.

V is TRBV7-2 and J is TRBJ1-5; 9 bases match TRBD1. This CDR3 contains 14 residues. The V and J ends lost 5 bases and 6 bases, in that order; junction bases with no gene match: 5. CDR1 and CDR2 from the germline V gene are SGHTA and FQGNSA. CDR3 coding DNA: TGTGCCAGCAGCCAGGACAGGGGAAGTCAGCCCCAGCATTTT. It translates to CASSQDRGSQPQHF.

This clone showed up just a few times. CDR3 sequence reads: CASSQDLGDYSYEQYF. The DNA for the CDR3 is TGTGCCAGCAGCCAAGATCTCGGGGACTACTCCTACGAGCAGTACTTC. The rearrangement links TRBV4-2 to TRBJ2-5, with 7 bases that match TRBD2. The end of the DNA is better explained by TRBJ2-7, so the J call may be wrong. The CDR3 contains 16 residues. Germline CDR1 and CDR2: LGHNA and YNFKEQ.

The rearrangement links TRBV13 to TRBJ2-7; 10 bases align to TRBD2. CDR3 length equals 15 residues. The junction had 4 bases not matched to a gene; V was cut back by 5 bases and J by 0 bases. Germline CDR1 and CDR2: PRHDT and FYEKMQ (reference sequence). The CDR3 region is CASSQLAGNSYEQYF. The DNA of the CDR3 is TGTGCCAGCAGCCAACTAGCGGGGAACTCCTACGAGCAGTACTTC.

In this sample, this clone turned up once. The CDR3 DNA is TGCGCCAGCAGCTTGGTGGGGGGGGGTACCTACAATGAGCAGTTCTTC. Translated: CASSLVGGGTYNEQFF. V and J are TRBV5-1 and TRBJ2-1; 7 bases fit TRBD2. Germline trimming cut 0 bases from V and 2 bases from J; bases unmatched to any gene: 5. CDR3 length: 16 amino acids. From germline, CDR1 is SGHRS and CDR2 YFSETQ.

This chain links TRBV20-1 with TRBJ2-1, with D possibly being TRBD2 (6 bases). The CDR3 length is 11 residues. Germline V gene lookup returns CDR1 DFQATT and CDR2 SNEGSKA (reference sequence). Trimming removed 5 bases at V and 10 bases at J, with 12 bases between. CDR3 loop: CSASGEGEQFF. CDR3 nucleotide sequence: TGCAGTGCTTCGGGGGAAGGAGAGCAGTTCTTC.

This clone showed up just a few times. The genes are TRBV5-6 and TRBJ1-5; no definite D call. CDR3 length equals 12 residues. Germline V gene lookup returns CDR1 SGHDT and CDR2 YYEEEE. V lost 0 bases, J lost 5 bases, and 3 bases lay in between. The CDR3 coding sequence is TGTGCCAGCAGCTTGGCCGATCAGCCCCAGCATTTT. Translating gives CASSLADQPQHF.

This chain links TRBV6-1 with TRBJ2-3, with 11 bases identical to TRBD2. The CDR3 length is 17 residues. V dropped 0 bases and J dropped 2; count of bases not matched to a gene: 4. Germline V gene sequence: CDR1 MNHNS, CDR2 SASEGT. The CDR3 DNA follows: TGTGCCAGCAGTGAAGCTCGACTAGCGGGACTCACAGATACGCAGTATTTT. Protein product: CASSEARLAGLTDTQYF.

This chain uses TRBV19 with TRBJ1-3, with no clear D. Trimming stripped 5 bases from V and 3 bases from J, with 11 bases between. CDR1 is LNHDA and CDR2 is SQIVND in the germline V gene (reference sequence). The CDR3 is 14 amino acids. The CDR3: CASSEENRGNTIYF. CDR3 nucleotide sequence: TGTGCCAGTAGTGAGGAGAACCGTGGAAACACCATATATTTT.

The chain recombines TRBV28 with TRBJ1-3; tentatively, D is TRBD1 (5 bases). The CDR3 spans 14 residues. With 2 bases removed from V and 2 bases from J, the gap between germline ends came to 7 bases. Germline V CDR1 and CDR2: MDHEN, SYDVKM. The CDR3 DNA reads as TGTGCCAGCAGTTTACCAGGGACTGGAAACACCATATATTTT. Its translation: CASSLPGTGNTIYF.

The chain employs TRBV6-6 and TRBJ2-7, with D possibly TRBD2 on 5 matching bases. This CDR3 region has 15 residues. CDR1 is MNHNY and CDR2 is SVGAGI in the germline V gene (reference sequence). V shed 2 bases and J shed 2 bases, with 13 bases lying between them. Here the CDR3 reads CASSYGGGRTYEQYF. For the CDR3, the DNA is TGTGCCAGCAGTTACGGAGGCGGGCGAACCTACGAGCAGTACTTC.

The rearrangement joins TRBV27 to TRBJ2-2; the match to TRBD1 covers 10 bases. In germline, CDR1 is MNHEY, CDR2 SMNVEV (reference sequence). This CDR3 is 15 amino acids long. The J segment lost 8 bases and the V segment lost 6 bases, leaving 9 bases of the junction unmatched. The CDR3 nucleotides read TGTGCCAGCAGCATGGGACAGGGGTTCGGGGGGGAGCTGTTTTTT. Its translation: CASSMGQGFGGELFF.

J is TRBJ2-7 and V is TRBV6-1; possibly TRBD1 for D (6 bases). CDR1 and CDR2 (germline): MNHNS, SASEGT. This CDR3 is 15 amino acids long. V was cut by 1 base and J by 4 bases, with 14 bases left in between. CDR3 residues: CASSEGVRRGYEQYF. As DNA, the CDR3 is TGTGCCAGCAGTGAAGGGGTCCGCAGGGGTTACGAGCAGTACTTC.

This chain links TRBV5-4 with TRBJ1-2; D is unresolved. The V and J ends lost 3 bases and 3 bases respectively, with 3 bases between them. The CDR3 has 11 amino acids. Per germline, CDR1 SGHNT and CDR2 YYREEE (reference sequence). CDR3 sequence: CASSSDYGYTF. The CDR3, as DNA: TGTGCCAGCAGCTCCGACTATGGCTACACCTTC.

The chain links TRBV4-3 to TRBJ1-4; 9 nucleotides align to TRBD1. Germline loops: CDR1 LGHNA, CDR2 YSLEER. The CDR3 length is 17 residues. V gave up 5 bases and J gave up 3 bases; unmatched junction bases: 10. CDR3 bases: TGCGCCAGCAGCGATCCCGGGACAGGGCGATCTAATGAAAAACTGTTTTTT. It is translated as CASSDPGTGRSNEKLFF.

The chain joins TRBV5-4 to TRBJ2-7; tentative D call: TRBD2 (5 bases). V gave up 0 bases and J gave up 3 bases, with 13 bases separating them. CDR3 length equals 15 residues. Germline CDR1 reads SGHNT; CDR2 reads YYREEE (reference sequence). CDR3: CASSLAGSLGYEQYF. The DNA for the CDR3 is TGTGCCAGCAGCTTGGCGGGGAGTTTGGGCTACGAGCAGTACTTC.

The CDR3 spells CASSLRSGRSSYEQYF. CDR3 coding DNA: TGTGCCAGCAGTTTGCGTAGCGGACGTAGCTCCTACGAGCAGTACTTC. The chain joins TRBV27 to TRBJ2-7, with D possibly being TRBD2 (6 bases). Trimming took off 3 bases at V and 0 bases at J, with 15 bases between the two ends. CDR1 and CDR2 (germline): MNHEY, SMNVEV (reference sequence). The CDR3 runs to 16 residues.

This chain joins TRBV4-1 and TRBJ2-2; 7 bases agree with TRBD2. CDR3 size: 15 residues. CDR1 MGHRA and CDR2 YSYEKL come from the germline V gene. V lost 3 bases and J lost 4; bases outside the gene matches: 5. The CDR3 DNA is TGCGCCAGCAGCCACAGCGGGGCCGTCACCGGGGAGCTGTTTTTT. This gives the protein CASSHSGAVTGELFF.

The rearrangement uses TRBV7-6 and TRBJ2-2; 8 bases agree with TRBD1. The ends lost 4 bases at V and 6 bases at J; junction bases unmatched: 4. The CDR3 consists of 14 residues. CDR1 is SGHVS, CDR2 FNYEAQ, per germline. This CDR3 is CASSSRQGSGELFF. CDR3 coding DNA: TGTGCCAGCAGCTCAAGACAGGGGTCCGGGGAGCTGTTTTTT.